The rows below give T cell receptor beta chains drawn from one sample of a study of OX40 agonist ivuxolimab in advanced cancers. Some clones are missing from TCRdb's copy, which holds only in-frame ones; the method was immunoSEQ multiplex PCR. The sample consists of tens of thousands of clones, roughly 89% of them appearing once. Sequenced material: CD4+ or CD8+ T cells sorted from blood, taken in a trial of the OX40 agonist ivuxolimab. These receptors were obtained from an adult with an advanced solid tumor such as melanoma, head and neck, liver or kidney cancer. The CDR3 runs from the conserved cysteine through the conserved F or W. A D gene is named only where the DNA matches it firmly. Where a row states a size, it is once, few, many or the class of an expanded clone; other rows omit it.

>TRBV29-1|TRBD1|-|TRBJ2-7
TGCAGCGTTGCGTATATGAGGACAGGGGTTGGGTACGAGCAGTACTTC
CSVAYMRTGVGYEQYF
>TRBV6-5|-|-|TRBJ1-5
TGTGCCAGCAGTTACTCAATGCAGGAGCAGCCCCAGCATTTT
CASSYSMQEQPQHF
>TRBV6-6|-|-|TRBJ1-2
TGTGCCAGCAGGCCCGGGGGCCCTAAGGGCTACACCTTC
CASRPGGPKGYTF
>TRBV19|-|-|TRBJ1-1
TGTGCCAGTATACATAGCCTTGAAGCTTTCTTT
CASIHSLEAFF
>TRBV29-1|TRBD1|-|TRBJ1-2
TGCAGCGTTGACAAGAAAGGGACAGCCCCTGGCTATGGCTACACCTTC
CSVDKKGTAPGYGYTF
>TRBV6-6|-|-|TRBJ2-7
TGTGCCAGCAGTTATTCCATTTCCTACGAGCAGTACTTC
CASSYSISYEQYF
>TRBV27|-|-|TRBJ2-1
TGTGCCAGCAGCCTATGGGGCCGGTACAATGAGCAGTTCTTC
CASSLWGRYNEQFF
>TRBV7-9|TRBD1|-|TRBJ2-7
TGTGCCAGCAGCGCGACAGGGGACGAGCAGTACTTC
CASSATGDEQYF
>TRBV5-1|-|-|TRBJ2-3
TGCGCCAGCAGCACAACCCCGGACAAGACAGATACGCAGTATTTT
CASSTTPDKTDTQYF
>TRBV18|-|-|TRBJ2-5
TGTGCCAGCTCAGTCGGGGGAGGAGAGACCCAGTACTTC
CASSVGGGETQYF
>TRBV18|TRBD1|-|TRBJ1-4
TGTGCCAGCTCGGAAGGGACAGCAACTAATGAAAAACTGTTTTTT
CASSEGTATNEKLFF
>TRBV28|-|-|TRBJ2-6
TGTGCCAGCAGTTTTACAGGGACTGGGGCCAACGTCCTGACTTTC
CASSFTGTGANVLTF
>TRBV18|TRBD1|-|TRBJ2-7
TGTGCCAGCTCGCAAACAGGGGGGAACGAGCAGTACTTC
CASSQTGGNEQYF
>TRBV28|-|-|TRBJ1-2
TGTGCCAGCATCCCCCGCGAGGATATTGGCTACACCTTC
CASIPREDIGYTF
>TRBV7-8|-|-|TRBJ2-1
TGTGCCAGCAGCCCTCCCGTGGGGCCCTATGAGCAGTTCTTC
CASSPPVGPYEQFF
>TRBV7-2|TRBD1|-|TRBJ2-7
TGTGCCAGCAGCTTAGGGACAGGAAAAACCTACGAGCAGTACTTC
CASSLGTGKTYEQYF
>TRBV5-1|-|few|TRBJ1-1
TGCGCCAGCAGCTTTGTCGGGGGCGGGAACACTGAAGCTTTCTTT
CASSFVGGGNTEAFF
>TRBV2|-|-|TRBJ2-5
TGTGCCAGCACCCAGGGGTGGGAGACCCAGTACTTC
CASTQGWETQYF
>TRBV14|-|-|TRBJ2-1
TGTGCCAGCAGCCTCCTTGACGGCCAGATAAATGAGCAGTTCTTC
CASSLLDGQINEQFF
>TRBV28|-|-|TRBJ1-2
TGTGCCAGCAGTTCACACGCAGCCGGGACCCTCGGTGGCTACACCTTC
CASSSHAAGTLGGYTF
>TRBV15|TRBD1|-|TRBJ1-3
TGTGCCACCAGCAGAGACCCGACAGGGGCTGGAAACACCATATATTTT
CATSRDPTGAGNTIYF
>TRBV5-6|-|-|TRBJ2-5
TGTGCCAGCAGCTTAAGAGAGACCCAGTACTTC
CASSLRETQYF
>TRBV9|TRBD1|-|TRBJ1-5
TGTGCCGGACCATTATTGGACAGGGAAGAATTGACGCCCCAGCATTTT
CAGPLLDREELTPQHF
>TRBV2|-|-|TRBJ2-3
TGTGCCAGCAGCAAGGTACAGGGCACAGATACGCAGTATTTT
CASSKVQGTDTQYF
>TRBV30|TRBD1|-|TRBJ1-6
TGTGCCTGGAGTGTAGGGGGACAGGGCTACTCACCCCTCCACTTT
CAWSVGGQGYSPLHF
>TRBV7-2|-|-|TRBJ1-4
TGTGCCAGCAGCTTAATATCAACTAATGAAAAACTGTTTTTT
CASSLISTNEKLFF
>TRBV29-1|TRBD1|-|TRBJ1-6
TGCAGCGTTGGGGACAGGGAGTATTCACCCCTCCACTTT
CSVGDREYSPLHF
>TRBV11-2|-|-|TRBJ1-4
TGTGCCAGCAGCGTACAGGAAAAACTGTTTTTT
CASSVQEKLFF